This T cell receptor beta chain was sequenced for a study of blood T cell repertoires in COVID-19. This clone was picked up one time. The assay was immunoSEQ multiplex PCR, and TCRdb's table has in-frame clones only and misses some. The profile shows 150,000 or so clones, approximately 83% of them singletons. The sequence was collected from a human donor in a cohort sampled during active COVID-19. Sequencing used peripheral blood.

CDR3 loop: CASSISGTSGNNEQFF. Here the CDR3 DNA reads TGCGCCAGCAGCATCTCCGGGACTAGCGGAAACAATGAGCAGTTCTTC. V is TRBV5-1 and J is TRBJ2-1, with TRBD2 identical over 11 bases. V lost 4 bases to trimming and J lost 5 bases; unmatched junction nucleotides: 8. Germline CDR1 is SGHRS and CDR2 is YFSETQ. The CDR3 totals 16 residues.